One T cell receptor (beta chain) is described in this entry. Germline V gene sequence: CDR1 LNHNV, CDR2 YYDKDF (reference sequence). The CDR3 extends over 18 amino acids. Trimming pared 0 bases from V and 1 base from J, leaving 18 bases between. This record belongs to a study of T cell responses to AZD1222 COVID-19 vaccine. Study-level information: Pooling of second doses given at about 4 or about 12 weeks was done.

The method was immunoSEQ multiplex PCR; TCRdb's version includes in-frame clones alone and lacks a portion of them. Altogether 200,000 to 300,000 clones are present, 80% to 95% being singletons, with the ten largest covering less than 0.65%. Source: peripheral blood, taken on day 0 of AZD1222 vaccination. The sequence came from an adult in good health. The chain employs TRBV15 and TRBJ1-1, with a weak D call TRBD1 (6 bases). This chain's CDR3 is CATSRDRDTQRSNTEAFF. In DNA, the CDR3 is TGTGCCACCAGCAGAGATCGGGACACCCAACGATCGAACACTGAAGCTTTCTTT.